A selection of T cell receptor beta chains follows, all from one sample in a study of T cell changes during pregnancy in multiple sclerosis. Clones were read by immunoSEQ multiplex PCR, and TCRdb kept only the in-frame ones, dropping some. Here the sample spans tens of thousands of clones, approximately 90% being singletons. The starting material was CD4+ T cells from peripheral blood mononuclear cells, obtained in the first trimester of pregnancy. Receptors originate from a female donor in good health, enrolled as a control in a pregnancy study. Each CDR3 is given with its conserved first and last residue. The D gene is left open where the match is weak. Clone size appears in some rows only: once, few, many, or a class for an expanded clone.

D gene,V gene,J gene,clone size,CDR3 DNA,CDR3 protein
-,TRBV6-5,TRBJ2-2,few,TGTGCCAGCACCATTAGCCGCACCGGGGAGCTGTTTTTT,CASTISRTGELFF
TRBD2,TRBV7-2,TRBJ2-1,-,TGTGCCAGCAGCCCCCTGGGGGGTGGGACTAGCGCATACAATGAGCAGTTCTTC,CASSPLGGGTSAYNEQFF
TRBD1,TRBV7-2,TRBJ1-1,once,TGTGCCAGCAGATCTCAGGGGGGATCCACTGAAGCTTTCTTT,CASRSQGGSTEAFF
-,TRBV19,TRBJ1-5,few,TGTGCCAGTAGTGCCCCGTCCTCGAGGAGTCAGCCCCAGCATTTT,CASSAPSSRSQPQHF
-,TRBV6-6,TRBJ1-1,-,TGTGCCAGCAGTTCGACAGTCACTGAAGCTTTCTTT,CASSSTVTEAFF
-,TRBV4-3,TRBJ2-7,-,TGCGCCAGCAGCCAACGGGTCTCCTACGAGCAGTACTTC,CASSQRVSYEQYF
-,TRBV29-1,TRBJ2-3,-,TGCAGCGTCGACACGCCTAGCACAGATACGCAGTATTTT,CSVDTPSTDTQYF
-,TRBV19,TRBJ1-3,-,TGTGCCAGTAGTAGCCGGTCGTTAGCTGGAAACACCATATATTTT,CASSSRSLAGNTIYF
TRBD1,TRBV28,TRBJ1-6,few,TGTGCCAGCAGTCCGCAGGGGGGCTCGGGGTCACCCCTCCACTTT,CASSPQGGSGSPLHF
-,TRBV9,TRBJ1-2,once,TGTGCCAGCAGCGTAGCCACACCTGGGGGGGTGAACTATGGCTACACCTTC,CASSVATPGGVNYGYTF
TRBD2,TRBV5-1,TRBJ2-3,once,TGCGCCAGCAGCTTGCCCGGGACTAGCGGGGGGCCGGGCACAGATACGCAGTATTTT,CASSLPGTSGGPGTDTQYF
-,TRBV7-6,TRBJ1-1,-,TGTGCCAGCAGCTCCCAGGGGAACACTGAAGCTTTCTTT,CASSSQGNTEAFF
-,TRBV7-2,TRBJ1-4,-,TGTGCCAGCAGCCAGGGGTTAGGGGAAAAACTGTTTTTT,CASSQGLGEKLFF
TRBD1,TRBV4-3,TRBJ2-1,-,TGCGCCAGCAGCCAGCGCCGACAGGGGACCTTCGACAATGAGCAGTTCTTC,CASSQRRQGTFDNEQFF
TRBD1,TRBV30,TRBJ1-2,-,TGTGCCTGGAGTGCAGGGGGCTATGGCTACACCTTC,CAWSAGGYGYTF
-,TRBV7-2,TRBJ2-4,-,TGTGCCAGCAGCCCCGCCCCTCTAGCTGTGGCCAAAAACATTCAGTACTTC,CASSPAPLAVAKNIQYF
-,TRBV2,TRBJ2-5,once,TGTGCCAGCAGCCTGAGGCTGGAGACCCAGTACTTC,CASSLRLETQYF
-,TRBV28,TRBJ1-1,once,TGTGCCACTCTTCCGGGACTTGGGGCTTTCTTT,CATLPGLGAFF
TRBD1,TRBV20-1,TRBJ1-2,once,TGCAGTGCTAGTTTAGGACAGGGGTACACCTTC,CSASLGQGYTF
TRBD1,TRBV5-4,TRBJ1-2,once,TGTGCCAGCAGCCGGAGCCGGGGACAGATGCTTGGCTACACCTTC,CASSRSRGQMLGYTF
TRBD1,TRBV7-3,TRBJ2-7,-,TGTGCCAGCAGGGACAGGACCTACGAGCAGTACTTC,CASRDRTYEQYF
TRBD1,TRBV5-1,TRBJ1-3,-,TGCGCCAGCAGCTCCACAGGGGACTCTGGAAACACCATATATTTT,CASSSTGDSGNTIYF
-,TRBV28,TRBJ1-1,-,TGTGCCAGCAGTTTCGGTGCGCAGGGCGCTGAAGCTTTCTTT,CASSFGAQGAEAFF